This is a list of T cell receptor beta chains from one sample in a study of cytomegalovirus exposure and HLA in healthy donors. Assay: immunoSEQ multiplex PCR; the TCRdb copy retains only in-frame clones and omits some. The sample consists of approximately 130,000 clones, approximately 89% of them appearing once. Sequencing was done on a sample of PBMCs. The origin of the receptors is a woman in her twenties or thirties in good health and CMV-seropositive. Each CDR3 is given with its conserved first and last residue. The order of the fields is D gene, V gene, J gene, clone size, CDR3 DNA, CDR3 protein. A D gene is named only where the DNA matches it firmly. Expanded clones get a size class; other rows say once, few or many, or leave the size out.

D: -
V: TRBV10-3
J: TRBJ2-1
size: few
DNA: TGTGCCATCAGTGAGCAGGGCTATGAGCAGTTCTTC
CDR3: CAISEQGYEQFF

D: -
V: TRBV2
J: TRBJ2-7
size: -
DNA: TGTGCCAGCAGTAGGGGGTTTCACTTAGAGTACGAGCAGTACTTC
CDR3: CASSRGFHLEYEQYF

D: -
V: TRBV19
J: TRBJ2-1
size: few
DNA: TGTGCCAGTAGTATGGTAGGGGTTCCCTCCTACAATGAGCAGTTCTTC
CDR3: CASSMVGVPSYNEQFF

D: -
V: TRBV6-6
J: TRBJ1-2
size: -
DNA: TGTGCCAGCAGTTTGGACAGCTATGGCTACACCTTC
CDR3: CASSLDSYGYTF

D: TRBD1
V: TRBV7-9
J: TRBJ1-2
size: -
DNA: TGTGCCAGCAGCCGCTGGACAGGGGAGGCTAACTATGGCTACACCTTC
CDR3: CASSRWTGEANYGYTF

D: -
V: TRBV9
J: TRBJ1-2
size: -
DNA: TGTGCCAGCACCCCTATGGGGGCCCCGCGGGAGCATGGCTACACCTTC
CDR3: CASTPMGAPREHGYTF

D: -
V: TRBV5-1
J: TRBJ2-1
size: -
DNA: TGCGCCAGCACCCCGAGGGTAGGAAGCTCCTACAATGAGCAGTTCTTC
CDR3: CASTPRVGSSYNEQFF

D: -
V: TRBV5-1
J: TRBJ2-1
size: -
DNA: TGCGCCAGCAGCTTGACAGTAACTTCCTACAATGAGCAGTTCTTC
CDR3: CASSLTVTSYNEQFF

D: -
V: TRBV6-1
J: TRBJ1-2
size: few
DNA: TGTGCCAGCTTACAGGAGAGCGGGGGAGGCTACACCTTC
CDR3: CASLQESGGGYTF

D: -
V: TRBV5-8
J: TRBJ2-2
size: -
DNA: TGTGCCAGCAGCTTTGGGGGGACCGGGGAGCTGTTTTTT
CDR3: CASSFGGTGELFF

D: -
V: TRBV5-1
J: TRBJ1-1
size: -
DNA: TGCGCCAGCAGCCGCTGGACAGCGAACACTGAAGCTTTCTTT
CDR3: CASSRWTANTEAFF

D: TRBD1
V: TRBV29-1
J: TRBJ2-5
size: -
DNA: TGCAGCGTGAGTGACAGGGGGCACAAAGAGACCCAGTACTTC
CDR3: CSVSDRGHKETQYF

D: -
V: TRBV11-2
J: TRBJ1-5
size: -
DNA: TGTGCCAGCAGCTTGGGAGATAATCAGCCCCAGCATTTT
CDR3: CASSLGDNQPQHF

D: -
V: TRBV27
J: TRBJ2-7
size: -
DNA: TGTGCCAGCAGTCCCCTGTCGACAGACCCATACGAGCAGTACTTC
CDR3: CASSPLSTDPYEQYF

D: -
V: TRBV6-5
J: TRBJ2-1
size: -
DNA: TGTGCCAGCAAGAGGCGGGGGCTTGGGGATGAGCAGTTCTTC
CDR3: CASKRRGLGDEQFF

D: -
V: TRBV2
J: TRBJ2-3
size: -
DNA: TGTGCCAGCCTTAGACAGGACGGCTCAAATACGCAGTATTTT
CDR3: CASLRQDGSNTQYF

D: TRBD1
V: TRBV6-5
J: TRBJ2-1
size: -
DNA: TGTGCCAGCAGTTATCGGACAGGCGGCGGTGAGCAGTTCTTC
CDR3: CASSYRTGGGEQFF

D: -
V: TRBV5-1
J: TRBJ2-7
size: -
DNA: TGCGCCAGCAGTCGGGGGACGGTCGAACTCTCCTACGAGCAGTACTTC
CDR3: CASSRGTVELSYEQYF

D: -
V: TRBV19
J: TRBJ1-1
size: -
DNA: TGTGCCAGTAGTATCGGGGTTTTACAGGGCATTGAAGCTTTCTTT
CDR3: CASSIGVLQGIEAFF

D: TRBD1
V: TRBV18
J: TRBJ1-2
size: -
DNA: TGTGCCAGCTCACCACCGATGGGACAGAACTATGGCTACACCTTC
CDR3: CASSPPMGQNYGYTF

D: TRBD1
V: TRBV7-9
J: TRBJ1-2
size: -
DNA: TGTGCCAGCAGCAGCGACAGGGGGCAAGGAGGCTACACCTTC
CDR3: CASSSDRGQGGYTF

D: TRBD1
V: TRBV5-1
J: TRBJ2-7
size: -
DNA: TGCGCCAGCAGCTGGACCGGGACAGCCACCTACGAGCAGTACTTC
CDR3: CASSWTGTATYEQYF

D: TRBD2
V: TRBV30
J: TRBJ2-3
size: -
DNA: TGTGCCTGGAGGCGGGGGGCGCCAGATACGCAGTATTTT
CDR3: CAWRRGAPDTQYF

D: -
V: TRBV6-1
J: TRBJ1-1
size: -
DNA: TGTGCCAGCAGTGAAGCAGGACAGATGGGATGGAACACTGAAGCTTTCTTT
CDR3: CASSEAGQMGWNTEAFF

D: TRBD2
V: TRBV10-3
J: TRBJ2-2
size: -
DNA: TGTGCCATCAGTCCGACTAGCGGGAGAGAGAGCACCGGGGAGCTGTTTTTT
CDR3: CAISPTSGRESTGELFF

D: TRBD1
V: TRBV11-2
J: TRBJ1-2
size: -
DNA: TGTGCCAGCAGCTCAACAGGGGGGCTGGGTGGCTACACCTTC
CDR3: CASSSTGGLGGYTF

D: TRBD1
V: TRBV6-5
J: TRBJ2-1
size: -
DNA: TGTGCCAGCAGACTTGACAGGGGCTCATACAATGAGCAGTTCTTC
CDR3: CASRLDRGSYNEQFF

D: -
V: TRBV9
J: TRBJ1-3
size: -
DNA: TGTGCCAGCGGGGGCCTCTCTGGAAACACCATATATTTT
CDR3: CASGGLSGNTIYF

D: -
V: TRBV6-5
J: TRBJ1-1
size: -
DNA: TGTGCCAGCATTACCACTGGGAGGACTGAAGCTTTCTTT
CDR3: CASITTGRTEAFF

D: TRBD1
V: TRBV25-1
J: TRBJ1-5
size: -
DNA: TGTGCCAGCAGCCCAAGGGGGCAGGGGAATCAGCCCCAGCATTTT
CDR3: CASSPRGQGNQPQHF

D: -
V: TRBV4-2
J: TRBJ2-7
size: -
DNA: TGTGCCAGCAGCCAAGATCCCCTCCTATACGAGCAGTACTTC
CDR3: CASSQDPLLYEQYF

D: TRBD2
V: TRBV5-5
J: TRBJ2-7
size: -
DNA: TGTGCCAGCAGCTTGGATGGACTAGCGGGGGAAGAGCAGTACTTC
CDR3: CASSLDGLAGEEQYF

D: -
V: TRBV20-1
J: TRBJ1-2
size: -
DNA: TGCAGCGCCGACAGCAGCTACACCTTC
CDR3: CSADSSYTF

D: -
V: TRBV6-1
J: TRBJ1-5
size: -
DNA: TGTGCCAGCAGGGTGGGCGTGGATCATAATCAGCCCCAGCATTTT
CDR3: CASRVGVDHNQPQHF

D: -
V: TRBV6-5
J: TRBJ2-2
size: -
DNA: TGTGCCAGCGGGCCAAAGAACCTGAACACCGGGGAGCTGTTTTTT
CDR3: CASGPKNLNTGELFF

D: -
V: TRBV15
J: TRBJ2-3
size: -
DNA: TGTGCCACCAGCAAAAGGGGGGGCGCGCTCCGCGGCACAGATACGCAGTATTTT
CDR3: CATSKRGGALRGTDTQYF

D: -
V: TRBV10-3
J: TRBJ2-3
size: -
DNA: TGTGCCATCAGTGAGTCGCTAAACACAGATACGCAGTATTTT
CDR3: CAISESLNTDTQYF

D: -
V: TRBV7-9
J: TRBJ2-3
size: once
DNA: TGTGCCAGCAGCTTGGACTTAAATACGCAGTATTTT
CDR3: CASSLDLNTQYF

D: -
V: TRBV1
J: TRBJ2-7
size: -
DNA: TGCACCAGCAGCCAAGATAACAGGCGTTCCTACGAGCAGTACTTC
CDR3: CTSSQDNRRSYEQYF

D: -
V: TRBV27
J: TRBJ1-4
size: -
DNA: TGTGCCAGCAGCGGGGCCCCACAGGGCGCAACTAATGAAAAACTGTTTTTT
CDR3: CASSGAPQGATNEKLFF

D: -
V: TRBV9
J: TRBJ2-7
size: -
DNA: TGTGCCGGAACGGGTTATTCCGAGCAGTACTTC
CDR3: CAGTGYSEQYF

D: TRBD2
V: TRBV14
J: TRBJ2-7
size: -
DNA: TGTGCCAGCAGCCAAGAGGGGGGGACCTTCTACGAGCAGTACTTC
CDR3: CASSQEGGTFYEQYF

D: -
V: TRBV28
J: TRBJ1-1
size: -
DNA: TGTGCCAGCAGTTCCCCCGGTGCAGGGAACACTGAAGCTTTCTTT
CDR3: CASSSPGAGNTEAFF

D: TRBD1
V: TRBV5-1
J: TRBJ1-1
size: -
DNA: TGCGCCAGCAGCTTGGACAGGGGTGGGAACACTGAAGCTTTCTTT
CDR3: CASSLDRGGNTEAFF

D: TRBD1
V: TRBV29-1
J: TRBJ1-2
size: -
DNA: TGCAGCGCTGACAGGGGAGGGGGCTACACCTTC
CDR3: CSADRGGGYTF

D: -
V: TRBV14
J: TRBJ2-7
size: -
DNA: TGTGCCAGCAGCCCCGAAAGCATGAGGGAGCAGTACTTC
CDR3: CASSPESMREQYF

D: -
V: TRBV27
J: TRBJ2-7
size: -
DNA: TGTGCCAGCAGTTTAGTGGGGGGGCGCGAGCAGTACTTC
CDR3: CASSLVGGREQYF

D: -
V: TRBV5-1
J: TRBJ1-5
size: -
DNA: TGCGCCAGCAGCTTGGAGGGAGGGGACAATCAGCCCCAGCATTTT
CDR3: CASSLEGGDNQPQHF

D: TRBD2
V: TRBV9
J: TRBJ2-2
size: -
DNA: TGTGCCAGCAGCCCCGTAGCGGGAGGAAACACCGGGGAGCTGTTTTTT
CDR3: CASSPVAGGNTGELFF

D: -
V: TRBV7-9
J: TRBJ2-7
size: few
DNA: TGTTCCAGCAGCCCTTCGACAGGATCCTACGAGCAGTACTTC
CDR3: CSSSPSTGSYEQYF

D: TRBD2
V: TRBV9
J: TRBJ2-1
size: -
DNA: TGTGCCAGCACCCAAAGCGGGATGAGTTTTGATGAGCAGTTCTTC
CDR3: CASTQSGMSFDEQFF

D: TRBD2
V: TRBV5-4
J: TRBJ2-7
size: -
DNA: TGTGCCAGCAGCCACCTTAGCGGGGGGTCCTACGAGCAGTACTTC
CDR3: CASSHLSGGSYEQYF

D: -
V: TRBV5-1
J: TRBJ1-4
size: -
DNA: TGCGCCAGCAGCTTAGAGTTTAATGAAAAACTGTTTTTT
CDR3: CASSLEFNEKLFF